The source of this T cell receptor beta chain is a study of blood T cell repertoires in COVID-19 (dated by TCRdb to 2019 to 2021). Looking at the study overall: Samples from collaborators originated in the United States, Italy and Spain and spanned both the acute and convalescent phases of COVID-19. The prospective study material was composed of cDNA or gDNA derived from T cells, B-cell-depleted T cells, or PBMCs. The dataset comprised deeply sampled blood TCRbeta repertoires from subjects exposed to, actively infected with, or recovered from COVID-19. The repertoires were made available in a free public database intended to serve as a resource for research on the immune response to SARS-CoV-2. The samples were drawn from the first 160 participants of the ongoing ImmuneRACE study and from over 950 subjects provided by 6 global collaborators. Nearly every sample came with metadata listing a de-identified subject ID, COVID-19 status, age in years and sex. HLA class I and class II types, where available, came from metadata supplied by the sample provider rather than from assay-based typing. General findings and caveats noted by the study authors: Clinical and demographic metadata were provided uncurated, with the amount varying by source and participant.

TCRbeta CDR3 regions were amplified from genomic DNA using the immunoSEQ Assay, a bias-controlled multiplex PCR. The study's processing was this. The number of nucleated cells in each sample was estimated by amplification of reference gene primers within the assay. Sequence reads were collapsed and filtered to measure the absolute abundance of every unique TCRbeta CDR3 rearrangement. For each sample, productive Simpson clonality was calculated as the square root of Simpson's diversity index across productive rearrangements. TCRdb limited this immuneACCESS table to in-frame rearrangements with V and J called. A share of clones is missing; checked studies link under half to unresolved V genes, and the rest is unexplained. That table is the source of V, J and clone size, and D and trimming were worked out from the DNA. This sample comprises 270,000 or so clones, roughly 89% of them detected only once. Of the sample, about 4.6% falls within the top ten clones.

Another Seattle source contributed samples from volunteer blood donors who had recovered from COVID-19. Whole blood was collected in K2EDTA tubes by collaborating institutions according to the institutions' own protocols. For TCRbeta analysis, collaborator samples were shipped as frozen whole blood, as isolated PBMCs, or as DNA extracted from either sample type. The CDR1 and CDR2 encoded by the germline V gene are ENHRY and SYGVKD. Cut back by 6 bases and 3 bases, the V and J ends lie 11 bases apart. Its CDR3 holds 13 amino acids, cysteine through phenylalanine. The CDR3 DNA has 39 bases and is translated from base 1. As regards this clone: Its antigen is currently not known. One base away there is no much larger clone; base qualities are not given.

The sample comprised peripheral blood. The TCR sequence derives from a woman aged 40 to 55 who had recovered from COVID-19. Here the chain combines TRBV10-3 and TRBJ2-5; tentative D gene TRBD1, with 5 bases matching. The CDR3 region reads CAISQGREETQYF. The sequence in DNA is TGTGCCATCAGCCAGGGAAGGGAAGAGACCCAGTACTTC.